These 28 T cell receptor beta chains came from one sample sequenced in a study of shared clonotypes between healthy human individuals. The table came from immunoSEQ multiplex PCR; TCRdb's copy has only in-frame clones and leaves some out. The data hold about 2.4 million clones, with just over 90% observed a single time. The sequenced sample consisted of naive CD4+ T cells sorted from blood. The subset was: CD45RA+ positively selected. The receptors originated from a man aged 18 to 35 in good health.

The CDR3 here is CASSQGQGAAWNEQFF. In nucleotides, the CDR3 is TGCGCCAGCAGCCAAGGACAGGGGGCGGCCTGGAATGAGCAGTTCTTC. The V and J genes are TRBV4-1 and TRBJ2-1, with TRBD1 identical over 10 bases. The CDR3 runs 16 residues. Losses at the gene ends were 1 base for V and 7 bases for J; bases not matched to a gene: 7. CDR1 MGHRA and CDR2 YSYEKL come from the germline V gene.

The chain has TRBV4-3 and TRBJ2-7, with 11 bases aligning to TRBD2. Germline CDR1 reads LGHNA; CDR2 reads YSLEER. This CDR3 comprises 17 residues. The trim removed 3 bases at V and 2 bases at J, leaving 9 bases unmatched. CDR3 in amino acids: CASSQMGASGRPYEQYF. CDR3 in DNA: TGCGCCAGCAGCCAGATGGGGGCTAGCGGGAGGCCCTACGAGCAGTACTTC.

The rearrangement uses TRBV30 and TRBJ2-5; D call uncertain. Germline loops: CDR1 GTSNPN, CDR2 SVGIG (reference sequence). The V end lost 2 bases, the J end lost 11 bases, and 21 bases lay between the germline ends. The CDR3 is 14 residues long. The CDR3, as DNA: TGTGCCTGGAGTAAGTCTGGCACTAAAATTGAGCAGTACTTC. Its translation is CAWSKSGTKIEQYF.

In the case of this clone: At the DNA level, this CDR3 is encoded by other sequences in the same sample as well. V is TRBV9 and J is TRBJ2-3; 14 nucleotides match TRBD2. The CDR3 contains 16 residues. J lost 6 bases, V lost 0 bases, and 3 bases had no gene match. CDR1 and CDR2 from the germline V gene are SGDLS and YYNGEE. The DNA of the CDR3 is TGTGCCAGCAGCGTAGGACTAGCGGGAGGGCCGGATACGCAGTATTTT. It codes for CASSVGLAGGPDTQYF.

The V gene is TRBV28, the J gene TRBJ2-5; D remains ambiguous. Germline values: CDR1 MDHEN, CDR2 SYDVKM. V lost 7 bases and J 5 bases, leaving 8 bases between the germline ends. This CDR3 comprises 11 residues. The CDR3 loop reads CASIDRETQYF. The DNA for the CDR3 is TGTGCCAGCATAGACCGGGAGACCCAGTACTTC.

V usage is TRBV6-5 and J usage is TRBJ2-3, with unresolved D. Per the germline V gene, CDR1 is MNHEY and CDR2 is SVGAGI. V lost 8 bases and J lost 2, with 8 bases in between. This CDR3 comprises 12 residues. The CDR3 reads CASWRSTDTQYF. The DNA for the CDR3 is TGTGCCAGCTGGCGGTCCACAGATACGCAGTATTTT.

The V gene is TRBV6-1, the J gene TRBJ1-1, with TRBD1 matching over 9 bases. The ends lost 8 bases at V and 5 bases at J; junction bases unmatched: 6. The germline CDR1 and CDR2 sequences are MNHNS and SASEGT. This CDR3 is 13 amino acids long. The CDR3, as DNA: TGTGCCAGCGGGGGGACAGGGATAACTGAAGCTTTCTTT. It codes for CASGGTGITEAFF.

This chain connects TRBV7-2 to TRBJ1-3; TRBD1 agrees at 10 bases. Germline values: CDR1 SGHTA, CDR2 FQGNSA. This CDR3 is built from 15 residues. J was trimmed by 2 bases and V by 5 bases; bases with no gene match: 3. The CDR3 loop is CASSPGTGAGNTIYF. Written as DNA, the CDR3 is TGTGCCAGCAGCCCCGGGACAGGGGCTGGAAACACCATATATTTT.

This chain joins TRBV4-1 and TRBJ1-4; 7 bases agree with TRBD1. Trimming took 0 bases from V and 10 from J; bases not matched to a gene: 8. The CDR3 loop spans 15 amino acids. The germline CDR1 and CDR2 sequences are MGHRA and YSYEKL. The CDR3 loop is CASSQDRQGKAKLFF. The CDR3 bases are TGCGCCAGCAGCCAAGATAGACAGGGAAAGGCAAAACTGTTTTTT.

The genes are TRBV5-4 and TRBJ1-6, with D unresolved. CDR1 is SGHNT, CDR2 YYREEE, per germline (reference sequence). The CDR3 is 15 amino acids. The V and J ends lost 2 bases and 6 bases respectively, with 12 bases between them. The DNA for the CDR3 is TGTGCCAGCAGCTTCGTTGGGCAGACTAATTCACCCCTCCACTTT. Protein sequence: CASSFVGQTNSPLHF.

The rearrangement joins TRBV29-1 to TRBJ2-5; D possibly corresponds to TRBD2 (6 bases). Germline CDR1 SQVTM, CDR2 ANQGSEA. The CDR3 is made up of 13 amino acids. Between the trimmed V and J ends, which lost 4 bases and 5 bases, there was a span of 14 bases. CDR3: CSVAQLAAETQYF. The CDR3 region has the DNA TGCAGCGTTGCCCAACTAGCAGCCGAGACCCAGTACTTC.

The chain recombines TRBV6-6 with TRBJ1-3, with D tentatively TRBD1 (5 bases). The CDR3 runs to 13 residues. Germline V gene data show CDR1 as MNHNY and CDR2 as SVGAGI (reference sequence). With 7 bases removed from V and 0 bases from J, the gap between germline ends came to 7 bases. DNA for the CDR3: TGTGCCAGCATCGACAGCTCTGGAAACACCATATATTTT. Protein: CASIDSSGNTIYF.

This sequence joins TRBV18 and TRBJ2-7, with D possibly being TRBD2 (6 bases). Germline V gives CDR1 KGHSH, CDR2 LQKENI. The CDR3 consists of 16 residues. V was trimmed by 0 bases and J by 5 bases, leaving 17 bases between them. For the CDR3, the DNA is TGTGCCAGCTCACCACCGGCGGGGCAGGGACCGGACGAGCAGTACTTC. It encodes CASSPPAGQGPDEQYF.

The chain recombines TRBV19 with TRBJ2-1; the match to TRBD2 covers 10 bases. The CDR3 contains 16 residues. CDR1 and CDR2 from the germline V gene are LNHDA and SQIVND (reference sequence). With 5 bases clipped from V and 8 bases from J, the junction kept 12 bases outside the gene matches. DNA for the CDR3: TGTGCCAGTAGTGCTCAGTCAGCGGGGGGGCGGGATGAGCAGTTCTTC. The encoded protein is CASSAQSAGGRDEQFF.

The chain couples TRBV14 to TRBJ2-5; D is unclear. Germline V gene data show CDR1 as SGHDN and CDR2 as FVKESK. This CDR3 contains 14 residues. Trimming took off 0 bases at V and 5 bases at J, with 10 bases between the two ends. Written as DNA, the CDR3 is TGTGCCAGCAGCCAAGATTTCGGTAGGGAGACCCAGTACTTC. It codes for CASSQDFGRETQYF.

The V gene is TRBV10-3, the J gene TRBJ1-6; TRBD1 might be the D (5 bases). There are 16 residues in the CDR3. Germline-derived CDR1 and CDR2 are ENHRY and SYGVKD. Trimming took off 6 bases at V and 5 bases at J, with 17 bases between the two ends. DNA for the CDR3: TGTGCCATCAGCCCTGTGTGGGGAGGGGATAATTCACCCCTCCACTTT. Its protein is CAISPVWGGDNSPLHF.

A note on this clone: The same CDR3 arises from other DNA sequences in this sample as well. This sequence joins TRBV5-6 and TRBJ2-3; D is uncertain. The CDR3 spans 13 residues. Trimming removed 0 bases at V and 6 bases at J, with 8 bases between. Germline V gene lookup returns CDR1 SGHDT and CDR2 YYEEEE. The CDR3 sequence is CASSLGGPDTQYF. The CDR3 DNA sequence: TGTGCCAGCAGCTTGGGCGGCCCCGATACGCAGTATTTT. Using reference TRBV5-6 and TRBJ2-3 for the parts outside the CDR3, the full variable domain is DAGVTQSPTHLIKTRGQQVTLRCSPKSGHDTVSWYQQALGQGPQFIFQYYEEEERQRGNFPDRFSGHQFPNYSSELNVNALLLGDSALYLCASSLGGPDTQYFGPGTRLTVL.

This clone has just one count. J is TRBJ2-7 and V is TRBV30; D is unclear. Trimming removed 1 base at V and 0 bases at J, with 10 bases between. CDR3 length: 14 amino acids. Per the germline V gene, CDR1 is GTSNPN and CDR2 is SVGIG (reference sequence). DNA of the CDR3: TGTGCCTGGAGTGAGACTCCTGTCTCCTACGAGCAGTACTTC. It is translated as CAWSETPVSYEQYF.

The rearrangement uses TRBV7-8 and TRBJ2-2, with TRBD2 matching 9 bases. V lost 6 bases, J lost 5 bases, and 7 bases stayed unmatched. Per the germline V gene, CDR1 is SGHVS and CDR2 is FQNEAQ. The CDR3 runs 15 residues. The CDR3 region is CASRPDAGGTGELFF. CDR3 nucleotide sequence: TGTGCCAGCAGGCCGGACGCGGGAGGGACCGGGGAGCTGTTTTTT.

V gene TRBV18 combines with J gene TRBJ2-1; D is perhaps TRBD1 or TRBD2 (5 bases each). CDR3 length equals 13 residues. The V gene's germline CDR1 is KGHSH and CDR2 LQKENI. Deletions cut 2 bases from V and 7 bases from J, with 9 bases between. CDR3 protein: CASSPGGQNEQFF. The CDR3 DNA follows: TGTGCCAGCTCACCAGGGGGTCAGAATGAGCAGTTCTTC.

This clone was detected once. V gene TRBV12-5 combines with J gene TRBJ2-7, with a tentative D call TRBD1 (6 bases). From germline, CDR1 is LGHNT and CDR2 FRNRAP. There are 15 residues in the CDR3. V was cut by 0 bases and J by 5 bases, with 14 bases left in between. This CDR3 reads CASGLVQSKGDEQYF. The CDR3 coding sequence is TGTGCTAGTGGTTTGGTACAGAGCAAGGGGGACGAGCAGTACTTC.

The J gene is TRBJ1-4, the V gene TRBV18; 8 bases match TRBD1. CDR1 is KGHSH and CDR2 is LQKENI in the germline V gene. This CDR3 is built from 15 residues. Trimming removed 3 bases from V and 7 bases from J; junction bases left unmatched: 7. The CDR3 sequence is CASSPRTGRAEKLFF. The CDR3 DNA reads as TGTGCCAGCTCACCTCGGACAGGGCGGGCTGAAAAACTGTTTTTT.

V and J are TRBV28 and TRBJ1-5; 7 positions match TRBD1. V lost 5 bases to trimming and J lost 4 bases; unmatched junction nucleotides: 5. The CDR3 runs 14 residues. Germline CDR1 is MDHEN and CDR2 is SYDVKM. CDR3 bases: TGTGCCAGCAGTCGGGACAGCATAAATCAGCCCCAGCATTTT. Its protein product is CASSRDSINQPQHF.

This clone was observed once. This sample includes further DNA sequences coding for the same CDR3. This chain links TRBV28 with TRBJ1-4, with D unclear. The CDR3 consists of 14 residues. The V end was cut by 5 bases, the J end by 5 bases, with 12 bases between. CDR1 and CDR2 from the germline V gene are MDHEN and SYDVKM. The CDR3 region is CASSLEGLNEKLFF. Here the CDR3 DNA reads TGTGCCAGCAGTCTAGAGGGCCTCAATGAAAAACTGTTTTTT.

V is TRBV19 and J is TRBJ1-3, with D possibly matching TRBD1 (5 bases). The CDR3 totals 16 residues. Trimming removed 7 bases at V and 2 bases at J, with 18 bases between. Germline CDR1 reads LNHDA; CDR2 reads SQIVND (reference sequence). CDR3 protein: CASTPWMTVAGNTIYF. In DNA, the CDR3 is TGTGCCAGTACCCCTTGGATGACAGTCGCTGGAAACACCATATATTTT. Together with reference TRBV19 and TRBJ1-3, the CDR3 gives the full variable domain: DGGITQSPKYLFRKEGQNVTLSCEQNLNHDAMYWYRQDPGQGLRLIYYSQIVNDFQKGDIAEGYSVSREKKESFPLTVTSAQKNPTAFYLCASTPWMTVAGNTIYFGEGSWLTVV.

The gene calls are TRBV6-1 and TRBJ1-4, with D unresolved. This CDR3 has 11 residues. Trimming removed 7 bases at V and 8 bases at J, with 8 bases between. CDR1 MNHNS and CDR2 SASEGT come from the germline V gene. The CDR3 DNA follows: TGTGCCAGCAAGGACCCAGAAAAACTGTTTTTT. This sequence encodes CASKDPEKLFF.

The V call is TRBV6-1, the J call TRBJ2-7; D is uncertain. V was cut by 5 bases and J by 1 base, with 15 bases left in between. Per the germline V gene, CDR1 is MNHNS and CDR2 is SASEGT. The CDR3 is 15 amino acids. The CDR3 spells CASSRNWAESYEQYF. CDR3 coding DNA: TGTGCCAGCAGTCGAAATTGGGCAGAATCCTACGAGCAGTACTTC.

This chain connects TRBV6-1 to TRBJ2-3, with a possible D match to TRBD1 (5 bases). The ends were cut back, 4 bases at V and 4 bases at J, with 12 bases in the middle. Germline V CDR1 and CDR2: MNHNS, SASEGT. The CDR3 is 14 amino acids. The chain's CDR3 is CASSGGAPPDTQYF. The CDR3 DNA reads as TGTGCCAGCAGTGGTGGGGCCCCCCCAGATACGCAGTATTTT.